The next 16 T cell receptor beta chains were all read from a single sample in a study of OX40 agonist ivuxolimab in advanced cancers. Sequencing was performed with immunoSEQ multiplex PCR; in TCRdb, only in-frame clones are kept and a portion is missing. In the table there are tens of thousands of clones, 81% of which are singletons. Sequencing used CD4+ or CD8+ T cells sorted from blood, obtained in a trial of the OX40 agonist ivuxolimab. The receptors were sampled from an adult with an advanced solid tumor such as melanoma, head and neck, liver or kidney cancer.

The table lists this clone with a count of one. The chain combines TRBV5-4 with TRBJ2-1, with a possible D match to TRBD1 (5 bases). The CDR3 covers 15 residues. CDR1 is SGHNT, CDR2 YYREEE, per germline (reference sequence). V shed 0 bases and J shed 5 bases, with 12 bases lying between them. The CDR3 DNA reads TGTGCCAGCAGCTTGGTCTCAGGGTATAACAATGAGCAGTTCTTC. It specifies CASSLVSGYNNEQFF. Drawing the rest from reference TRBV5-4 and TRBJ2-1, the complete variable domain is ETGVTQSPTHLIKTRGQQVTLRCSSQSGHNTVSWYQQALGQGPQFIFQYYREEENGRGNFPPRFSGLQFPNYSSELNVNALELDDSALYLCASSLVSGYNNEQFFGPGTRLTVL.

The chain joins TRBV2 to TRBJ2-1; 9 nucleotides line up with TRBD2. The CDR3 runs 16 residues. V was pared by 6 bases and J by 10 bases, with 16 bases of the junction left unmatched. The germline CDR1 and CDR2 sequences are SNHLY and FYNNEI. CDR3 loop: CASSQGWASGVREQFF. In nucleotides, the CDR3 is TGTGCCAGCAGCCAAGGGTGGGCTAGCGGGGTGAGAGAGCAGTTCTTC.

Remarks on this clone: Other nucleotide sequences from this sample produce the same CDR3. The rearrangement joins TRBV29-1 to TRBJ1-1; unclear D gene. The CDR3 spans 13 residues. Trimming took off 1 base at V and 1 base at J, with 7 bases between the two ends. CDR1 is SQVTM and CDR2 is ANQGSEA in the germline V gene. The CDR3 region has the DNA TGCAGCGTTGAAGGGGGTGGGAACACTGAAGCTTTCTTT. This gives the protein CSVEGGGNTEAFF.

The chain employs TRBV5-6 and TRBJ2-7; D not certain. The germline V and J ends were trimmed by 4 bases and 5 bases, with 10 bases remaining between them. This CDR3 comprises 12 residues. CDR1 is SGHDT and CDR2 is YYEEEE in the germline V gene. CDR3 region: CASSGARNEQYF. CDR3 nucleotides: TGTGCCAGCAGCGGAGCCCGAAACGAGCAGTACTTC.

The chain is built from TRBV6-5 and TRBJ2-1; D is undetermined. V lost 4 bases, J lost 5 bases, and 18 bases lay in between. The CDR3 sequence is 16 residues long. In germline, CDR1 is MNHEY, CDR2 SVGAGI. CDR3 residues: CASSWTGHFGHNEQFF. The CDR3 DNA is TGTGCCAGCAGTTGGACCGGGCATTTCGGCCACAATGAGCAGTTCTTC.

The chain has TRBV9 and TRBJ1-3; maybe TRBD1 (5 bases). The CDR3 has 15 residues. CDR1 SGDLS and CDR2 YYNGEE come from the germline V gene. The ends were cut back, 4 bases at V and 1 base at J, with 12 bases in the middle. CDR3 sequence: CASSPGTASGNTIYF. CDR3 nucleotide sequence: TGTGCCAGCAGCCCTGGGACGGCGTCTGGAAACACCATATATTTT. The full variable domain, its missing parts supplied by reference TRBV9 and TRBJ1-3, is DSGVTQTPKHLITATGQRVTLRCSPRSGDLSVYWYQQSLDQGLQFLIQYYNGEERAKGNILERFSAQQFPDLHSELNLSSLELGDSALYFCASSPGTASGNTIYFGEGSWLTVV.

The rearrangement uses TRBV4-1 and TRBJ2-7; 10 nucleotides line up with TRBD1. Germline trimming cut 5 bases from V and 2 bases from J; bases unmatched to any gene: 6. The CDR3 has 15 amino acids. From germline, CDR1 is MGHRA and CDR2 YSYEKL. Here the CDR3 DNA reads TGCGCCAGCAGCAGGGGGACAGGGGACCCCTACGAGCAGTACTTC. This sequence encodes CASSRGTGDPYEQYF.

J is TRBJ1-6 and V is TRBV21-1; TRBD1, the table's D call, lacks a check against the DNA. TRBV21-1 is labeled a pseudogene. The CDR3 loop spans 15 amino acids. CDR3 DNA: TGTGCCAGCAGCAAAGACAGGTTAACCAATTCACCCCTCCACTTT. Translated: CASSKDRLTNSPLHF.

The chain joins TRBV19 to TRBJ1-2, with D unresolved. V was pared by 8 bases and J by 4 bases, with 14 bases between. Germline CDR1 is LNHDA and CDR2 is SQIVND (reference sequence). The CDR3 spans 13 residues. The CDR3 DNA follows: TGTGCCAGTCACTCCGGTTGGGGCTATGGCTACACCTTC. This gives the protein CASHSGWGYGYTF.

This chain connects TRBV28 to TRBJ1-1, with D possibly being TRBD1 (6 bases). Germline CDR1 and CDR2: MDHEN and SYDVKM. Trimming left V 7 bases short and J 7 bases short, with 10 bases between. The CDR3 has 11 amino acids. The CDR3 sequence: CASTLTGEAFF. CDR3 sequence (DNA): TGTGCCAGCACCCTGACAGGTGAAGCTTTCTTT.

The rearrangement joins TRBV9 to TRBJ2-5; 12 bases match TRBD2. After removal of 3 bases from V and 2 bases from J, the junction contained 5 bases not matched to a gene. The germline V gene encodes CDR1 SGDLS and CDR2 YYNGEE. This CDR3 region has 16 residues. CDR3 sequence reads: CASSGTSGEEQETQYF. CDR3 nucleotide sequence: TGTGCCAGCAGCGGGACTAGCGGGGAAGAACAAGAGACCCAGTACTTC.

V usage is TRBV7-6 and J usage is TRBJ2-1; possible D gene TRBD2, 5 bases. V was pared by 5 bases and J by 11 bases, with 16 bases between. The CDR3 has 13 amino acids. Germline assignment: CDR1 SGHVS and CDR2 FNYEAQ. The chain's CDR3 is CASSPLGVLKQFF. DNA of the CDR3: TGTGCCAGCAGCCCCCTCGGGGTCCTTAAGCAGTTCTTC.

J is TRBJ2-5 and V is TRBV6-1; TRBD2 aligns across 8 bases. The length of the CDR3 is 15 residues. The V gene's germline CDR1 is MNHNS and CDR2 SASEGT. V shed 9 bases and J 4 bases; nucleotides not matched to a gene: 13. CDR3 coding DNA: TGTGCCAGTTCCCAATTAGCGGGGCCCGGAGAGACCCAGTACTTC. It is translated as CASSQLAGPGETQYF.

This clone was seen once. The J gene is TRBJ2-6, the V gene TRBV7-3; D gene ambiguous. Trimming pared 5 bases from V and 4 bases from J, leaving 18 bases between. Germline V gene sequence: CDR1 SGHTA, CDR2 FQGTGA. The CDR3 runs to 17 residues. The CDR3 loop is CASSMLGYRPGANVLTF. The CDR3 DNA is TGTGCCAGCAGCATGTTGGGGTATAGACCCGGGGCCAACGTCCTGACTTTC.

The chain carries TRBV19 and TRBJ1-3; D is uncertain. The V gene's germline CDR1 is LNHDA and CDR2 SQIVND (reference sequence). The germline V and J ends were trimmed by 4 bases and 4 bases, with 8 bases remaining between them. The CDR3 runs to 13 residues. The chain's CDR3 is CASSTQKGNTIYF. The CDR3 nucleotides are TGTGCCAGTAGTACCCAGAAGGGAAACACCATATATTTT.

The chain carries TRBV14 and TRBJ1-4; D is uncertain. Germline assignment: CDR1 SGHDN and CDR2 FVKESK. Trimming cost V 0 bases and J 8 bases, with 16 bases left between them. The CDR3 is 16 residues long. CDR3 amino acids: CASSQDVSAQGEKLFF. In DNA, the CDR3 is TGTGCCAGCAGCCAAGATGTATCGGCTCAAGGGGAAAAACTGTTTTTT.